One sample yielded the 17 T cell receptor beta chains listed below, sequenced in a study of CD8+ T cells in alopecia areata. After isolation, RNA underwent reverse transcription to generate cDNA as the sequencing template. Sequencing used immunoSEQ multiplex PCR; TCRdb keeps in-frame clones, though not all of them. The specimen has about 300,000 clones, none found just once. Pooled cutaneous lymph node cells were sorted using CD4, CD8alpha, NKG2D, NKG2ACE and other markers. Material: CD4+ T cells sorted from a lymph node. These receptors all come from a C3H/HeJ mouse with alopecia areata. The strain bears MHC haplotype H2-k.

As for this clone: Germline and genes here are mouse. The CDR3 extends 4 residues past the end of the read, so its final part is completed from the germline J gene. Within the sample, other DNA sequences also encode this same CDR3. This chain uses TRBV1 with TRBJ2-5, with 9 nucleotides matching TRBD2. The germline CDR1 and CDR2 sequences are NSQYPW and LRSPGD (reference sequence). CDR3 length: 15 amino acids. The DNA read from the CDR3 is TGCACCTGCAGTGCAGATGGGGGGGCGAGAGAC. Protein product: CTCSADGGARD. Given in full, the CDR3 is CTCSADGGARDTQYF.

Comments on this clone: Gene labels here are mouse ones. The CDR3 end is not reached by the read, which stops 4 residues before it; the germline J gene fills it in. This chain uses TRBV13-1 with TRBJ2-1; 8 bases match TRBD2. From germline, CDR1 is NSHNY and CDR2 SYGAGN. This CDR3 is built from 14 residues. The CDR3 sequence: CASSEGGREAEQFF. Incomplete CDR3 DNA: TGTGCCAGCAGTGAGGGGGGGCGCGAGGCT.

Note on this clone: Gene names follow the mouse nomenclature. Coverage ceases 4 residues before the CDR3 finishes, and the germline J gene fills in the end. The V gene is TRBV13-3, the J gene TRBJ2-1; D perhaps matches TRBD2 (7 bases). The CDR3 runs 15 residues. V lost 0 bases and J lost 5, with 12 bases in between. The germline V gene encodes CDR1 NNHDY and CDR2 SYVADS. CDR3 bases read: TGTGCCAGCAGTGATGGCCGGGGGGCAGATGCT. Encoded protein: CASSDGRGADA. The CDR3 in full is CASSDGRGADAEQFF.

Comments on this clone: Each gene name is a mouse one. The read ends 4 residues before the CDR3 terminus; that terminus is restored from the germline J gene. The chain joins TRBV19 to TRBJ1-2; 7 bases align to TRBD1. Germline V gene lookup returns CDR1 FNHDT and CDR2 SITEND (reference sequence). CDR3 length: 12 residues. The sequenced part of the CDR3 DNA is TGTGCCAGCAGTCCGACAGGGTAC. Translation: CASSPTGY. From start to end, the CDR3 is CASSPTGYDYTF.

Remarks on this clone: The gene names given are mouse names. CDR3 DNA, as far as it was read: TGTGCCAGCAGTCCCTGGGGGGGACAAAAC. Protein product: CASSPWGGQN. The full CDR3 sequence reads CASSPWGGQNTLYF. The chain couples TRBV19 to TRBJ2-4; 9 bases match TRBD2. The sequence runs out 4 residues before the end of the CDR3; the remainder is reconstructed from the germline J gene. CDR3 size: 14 residues. J lost 3 bases, V lost 4 bases, and 3 bases had no gene match. Germline values: CDR1 FNHDT, CDR2 SITEND (reference sequence).

This clone appeared a few times. Mouse names are used for the genes. The sequence runs out 4 residues before the end of the CDR3; the remainder is reconstructed from the germline J gene. The rearrangement links TRBV14 to TRBJ2-2, with TRBD2 matching over 11 bases. The V and J ends lost 4 bases and 2 bases, in that order; junction bases with no gene match: 1. Per the germline V gene, CDR1 is SGHDT and CDR2 is FRDEAV. The CDR3 extends over 15 amino acids. This CDR3 is CASSRLGGNTGQLYF. The sequenced CDR3 bases are TGTGCCAGCAGTCGACTGGGGGGGAACACCGGG.

Only a few counts were recorded for this clone. The gene names given are mouse names. CDR3 sequence reads: CASSQDWGYNSPLYF. CDR3 DNA (partial): TGTGCCAGCAGCCAAGATTGGGGTTATAATTCGCCC. The chain recombines TRBV5 with TRBJ1-6; no firm D call. The read finishes 3 residues shy of the CDR3 end, and the germline J gene is used to complete it. TRBJ1-6 falls under the ORF class, with uncertain function. The CDR3 is 15 residues long. Trimming cost V 0 bases and J 4 bases, with 7 bases left between them. Germline V gene sequence: CDR1 LGHNA, CDR2 YNLKQL (reference sequence).

Of note for this clone: Mouse germline and gene names are used. From the germline J gene comes the end of the CDR3, since the read stops 3 residues before it. The sample carries other DNA sequences with the same CDR3. The V call is TRBV1, the J call TRBJ1-6; perhaps TRBD1 as D (6 bases). TRBJ1-6 is an ORF, with its function uncertain. Trimming stripped 2 bases from V and 4 bases from J, with 6 bases between. Looked up from germline, CDR1 is NSQYPW and CDR2 is LRSPGD (reference sequence). The CDR3 covers 14 residues. CDR3 bases read: TGCACCTGCAGTGCACAGGGGTATAATTCGCCC. It is translated as CTCSAQGYNSP. The full CDR3 reads CTCSAQGYNSPLYF.

This clone was observed a few times. The genes are named according to mouse. The CDR3 is cut off 4 residues early in the read; its end comes from the germline J gene. The J gene is TRBJ1-2, the V gene TRBV19, with 9 bases fitting TRBD1. Trimming removed 1 base from V and 4 bases from J; junction bases left unmatched: 2. The CDR3 sequence is 14 residues long. Germline loops: CDR1 FNHDT, CDR2 SITEND (reference sequence). The CDR3 region is CASSIRTGASDYTF. CDR3 bases read: TGTGCCAGCAGTATAAGGACAGGGGCCTCC.

A note on this clone: Any gene name here is a mouse gene name. The read ends 4 residues early relative to the CDR3; the germline J gene fills the gap. The rearrangement links TRBV17 to TRBJ2-4; 14 bases agree with TRBD2. Trimming at V came to 5 bases and at J to 2 bases, leaving 6 bases not matched to a gene. Looked up from germline, CDR1 is MNHDT and CDR2 is YYDKIL. This CDR3 spans 17 amino acids. The CDR3 region is CASSPGLGGRLQNTLYF. CDR3 DNA (partial): TGTGCTAGCAGTCCGGGACTGGGGGGGCGCCTTCAAAAC.

In the case of this clone: Germline and genes here are mouse. The read ends 4 residues early relative to the CDR3; the germline J gene fills the gap. The chain employs TRBV5 and TRBJ2-3; 9 bases are shared with TRBD2. CDR3 length: 15 residues. The V segment lost 4 bases and the J segment 2 bases; nucleotides outside the gene matches: 4. Germline lookup yields CDR1 LGHNA and CDR2 YNLKQL (reference sequence). The sequenced CDR3 bases are TGTGCCAGCAGCCTGGGGGGGCGCATTGCAGAA. Its translation: CASSLGGRIAE. The complete CDR3 sequence is CASSLGGRIAETLYF.

This clone was counted only a few times. Genes here carry mouse names. The missing CDR3 end, 4 residues past where the read stops, is filled in from the germline J gene. V is TRBV31 and J is TRBJ1-2, with TRBD1 matching 11 bases. CDR3 length: 14 amino acids. Looked up from germline, CDR1 is GKSSPN and CDR2 is SITVG. The sequenced part of the CDR3 DNA is TGTGCCTGGAGTCTAACCGGGACAGGGGGC. Protein sequence: CAWSLTGTGG. The complete CDR3 protein is CAWSLTGTGGDYTF.

This clone was found a few times. The listed genes are named as in mouse. CDR3: CASSIAGGGQNTLYF. CDR3 bases read: TGTGCCAGCAGTATAGCTGGGGGGGGGCAAAAC. This chain links TRBV19 with TRBJ2-4, with 9 bases fitting TRBD2. With the read ending 4 residues before the CDR3 end, the germline J gene is used to fill in that end. With 0 bases clipped from V and 3 bases from J, the junction kept 2 bases outside the gene matches. The CDR3 is made up of 15 amino acids. Germline CDR1 FNHDT, CDR2 SITEND (reference sequence).

This clone was seen a handful of times. Germline and genes here are mouse. Read data end 4 residues before the CDR3 end; the end is taken from the germline J gene. The V and J genes are TRBV31 and TRBJ1-2, with D perhaps matching TRBD1 (6 bases). V was cut by 7 bases and J by 0 bases, with 9 bases left in between. Germline CDR1 and CDR2: GKSSPN and SITVG. This CDR3 spans 12 amino acids. The CDR3: CASDSANSDYTF. CDR3 bases read: TGTGCCTCGGACAGCGCAAACTCC. The variable domain in full, with the rest retrieved from reference TRBV31 and TRBJ1-2, is AQTIHQWPVAEIKAVGSPLSLGCTIKGKSSPNLYWYWQATGGTLQQLFYSITVGQVESVVQLNLSASRPKDDQFILSTEKLLLSHSGFYLCASDSANSDYTFGSGTRLLVI.

As concerns this clone: Gene names follow the mouse nomenclature. The read terminates 4 residues before the CDR3 end, so the remaining end is supplied by the germline J gene. Other DNA sequences of this sample code for an identical CDR3. The rearrangement joins TRBV31 to TRBJ2-3, with D possibly matching TRBD2 (6 bases). This CDR3 is built from 14 residues. The V gene's germline CDR1 is GKSSPN and CDR2 SITVG. Trimming pared 3 bases from V and 0 bases from J, leaving 10 bases between. Incomplete CDR3 DNA: TGTGCCTGGAGGGGGGGAGCCAGTGCAGAA. Encoded protein: CAWRGGASAE. The full CDR3 sequence reads CAWRGGASAETLYF. Full variable domain (missing parts from reference TRBV31 and TRBJ2-3): AQTIHQWPVAEIKAVGSPLSLGCTIKGKSSPNLYWYWQATGGTLQQLFYSITVGQVESVVQLNLSASRPKDDQFILSTEKLLLSHSGFYLCAWRGGASAETLYFGSGTRLTVL.

In the case of this clone: The germline and genes are mouse ones. The chain's CDR3 is CTCSTGGSTGQLYF. The DNA read from the CDR3 is TGCACCTGCAGTACAGGGGGCTCCACCGGG. The V gene is TRBV1, the J gene TRBJ2-2; TRBD1 matches at 9 bases. The read ends 4 residues early relative to the CDR3; the germline J gene fills the gap. The CDR3 totals 14 residues. The germline V gene encodes CDR1 NSQYPW and CDR2 LRSPGD (reference sequence). V trimming: 5 bases; J trimming: 4 bases; junction bases outside the gene matches: 2.

About this clone itself: The gene names given are mouse names. From the germline J gene comes the end of the CDR3, since the read stops 4 residues before it. The gene calls are TRBV19 and TRBJ2-3, with 9 bases that match TRBD1. V lost 4 bases to trimming and J lost 1 base; unmatched junction nucleotides: 7. This CDR3 is 16 amino acids long. Germline loops: CDR1 FNHDT, CDR2 SITEND (reference sequence). The CDR3 spells CASSPRDRDGAETLYF. Incomplete CDR3 DNA: TGTGCCAGCAGTCCCCGGGACAGGGACGGTGCAGAA.